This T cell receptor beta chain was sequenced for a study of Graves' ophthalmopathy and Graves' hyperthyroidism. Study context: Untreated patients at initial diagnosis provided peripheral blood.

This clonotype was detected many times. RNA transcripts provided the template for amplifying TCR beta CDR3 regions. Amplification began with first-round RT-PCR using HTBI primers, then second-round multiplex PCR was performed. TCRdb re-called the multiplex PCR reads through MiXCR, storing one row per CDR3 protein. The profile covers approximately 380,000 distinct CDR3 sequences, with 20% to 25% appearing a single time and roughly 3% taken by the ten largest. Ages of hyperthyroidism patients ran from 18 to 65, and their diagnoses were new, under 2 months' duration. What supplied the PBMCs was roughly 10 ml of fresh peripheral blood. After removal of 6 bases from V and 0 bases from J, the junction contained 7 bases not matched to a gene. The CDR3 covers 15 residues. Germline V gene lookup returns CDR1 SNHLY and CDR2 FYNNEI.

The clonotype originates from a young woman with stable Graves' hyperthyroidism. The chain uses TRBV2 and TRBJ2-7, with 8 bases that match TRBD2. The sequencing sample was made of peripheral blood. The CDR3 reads CASRPLAGYSYEQYF. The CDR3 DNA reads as TGTGCCAGCAGACCTCTAGCGGGCTACTCCTACGAGCAGTACTTC.